A selection of T cell receptor beta chains follows, all from one sample in a study of cytomegalovirus exposure and HLA in healthy donors. This table comes from immunoSEQ multiplex PCR, and its TCRdb copy is limited to in-frame clones, with some not included. The sample has approximately 160,000 clones, around 80% seen once; the top ten hold 0.6% to 0.9%. Specimen: PBMCs. These receptor sequences come from a female donor in good health and CMV-seronegative. The CDR3 runs from the conserved cysteine through the conserved F or W. D genes are given only for firm matches. A row's size may be missing; if present it is once, few, many or a size class.

>TRBJ2-7|.|TRBV7-9|TRBD2
CAGGGGGSVYEQYF
TGTGCCGGAGGTGGAGGCGGGAGTGTGTACGAGCAGTACTTC
>TRBJ2-7|.|TRBV29-1|TRBD1
CSVEGGTGSSYEQYF
TGCAGCGTTGAAGGGGGGACAGGGAGCTCCTACGAGCAGTACTTC
>TRBJ2-2|few|TRBV15|.
CATSETGTNTGELFF
TGTGCCACCAGCGAGACAGGGACTAACACCGGGGAGCTGTTTTTT
>TRBJ1-5|.|TRBV30|.
CAWSLGGDQPQHF
TGTGCCTGGAGTTTAGGAGGGGATCAGCCCCAGCATTTT
>TRBJ2-7|.|TRBV4-3|.
CASSPGLSYEQYF
TGCGCCAGCAGCCCGGGACTTAGCTACGAGCAGTACTTC
>TRBJ2-7|.|TRBV9|TRBD1
CASSKQGATVDEQYF
TGTGCCAGCAGCAAACAGGGGGCGACGGTCGACGAGCAGTACTTC
>TRBJ2-3|once|TRBV28|.
CASRSPPSTDTQYF
TGTGCCAGCAGATCTCCTCCTAGCACAGATACGCAGTATTTT
>TRBJ1-2|.|TRBV5-1|TRBD1
CASSPGQGAGGYTF
TGCGCCAGCAGCCCTGGACAGGGGGCCGGGGGCTACACCTTC
>TRBJ1-1|once|TRBV7-3|TRBD1
CASSSGGNTEAFF
TGTGCCAGCAGCTCAGGGGGGAACACTGAAGCTTTCTTT
>TRBJ1-2|.|TRBV11-2|TRBD1
CASSLSGGNGYTF
TGTGCCAGCAGCTTATCAGGGGGTAACGGCTACACCTTC
>TRBJ2-5|.|TRBV5-4|TRBD2
CASSLGLAGQETQYF
TGTGCCAGCAGCTTGGGACTAGCGGGGCAAGAGACCCAGTACTTC
>TRBJ1-1|.|TRBV7-2|TRBD1
CASSPQTGRSNTEAFF
TGTGCCAGCAGCCCACAGACAGGGAGAAGTAACACTGAAGCTTTCTTT
>TRBJ2-3|few|TRBV7-2|.
CASSLVTESTDTQYF
TGTGCCAGCAGCTTAGTCACAGAGAGCACAGATACGCAGTATTTT
>TRBJ2-5|.|TRBV27|.
CASSFAGTQQETQYF
TGTGCCAGCAGTTTCGCAGGGACACAGCAAGAGACCCAGTACTTC
>TRBJ2-1|.|TRBV7-9|TRBD2
CASRGWRERDNEQFF
TGTGCCAGCCGAGGGTGGCGGGAGAGGGACAATGAGCAGTTCTTC
>TRBJ2-2|.|TRBV18|TRBD2
CASSPLTSGGLNTGELFF
TGTGCCAGCTCACCACTGACTAGCGGGGGGCTGAACACCGGGGAGCTGTTTTTT
>TRBJ2-3|.|TRBV7-2|TRBD2
CASSLVVASRRGEYF
TGTGCCAGCAGCTTAGTTGTAGCGTCCAGGCGGGGGGAGTATTTT
>TRBJ1-2|.|TRBV5-8|.
CASTQTRVSGDWDGYTF
TGTGCCAGCACCCAAACCCGGGTTAGCGGTGACTGGGACGGCTACACCTTC
>TRBJ1-1|.|TRBV5-5|.
CASALLGAANTEAFF
TGTGCCAGCGCTCTTCTAGGGGCAGCGAACACTGAAGCTTTCTTT
>TRBJ2-7|.|TRBV9|.
CASSVAWGGSSYEQYF
TGTGCCAGCAGCGTAGCCTGGGGAGGCAGCTCCTACGAGCAGTACTTC
>TRBJ2-1|.|TRBV29-1|.
CSVPAGTGDVNEQFF
TGCAGCGTTCCCGCCGGGACGGGGGACGTCAATGAGCAGTTCTTC
>TRBJ2-7|few|TRBV28|TRBD1
CASSLYRGPVLTYEQYF
TGTGCCAGCAGTTTGTACAGGGGGCCGGTTTTAACCTACGAGCAGTACTTC
>TRBJ1-5|once|TRBV7-2|.
CASSRDYNQPQHF
TGTGCCAGCAGTAGAGACTACAATCAGCCCCAGCATTTT
>TRBJ2-5|.|TRBV4-3|.
CASSQVFSETQYF
TGCGCCAGCAGCCAAGTTTTCTCAGAGACCCAGTACTTC
>TRBJ1-2|.|TRBV7-2|.
CASSLEGLQGRRYTF
TGTGCCAGCAGCTTAGAAGGGTTGCAGGGTAGACGCTACACCTTC
>TRBJ1-5|.|TRBV27|.
CASSRRAGEGNQPQHF
TGTGCCAGCAGCCGCCGGGCAGGGGAAGGCAATCAGCCCCAGCATTTT
>TRBJ1-4|.|TRBV27|.
CASSLAGEATNEKLFF
TGTGCCAGCAGTTTGGCTGGAGAGGCAACTAATGAAAAACTGTTTTTT
>TRBJ2-3|.|TRBV2|TRBD2
CASSPGTRGGDTQYF
TGTGCCAGCAGCCCCGGGACTAGGGGGGGGGATACGCAGTATTTT
>TRBJ1-5|.|TRBV7-9|TRBD1
CASSLQGPQDRGRPQHF
TGTGCCAGCAGCTTGCAAGGTCCCCAGGACAGGGGGAGGCCCCAGCATTTT
>TRBJ1-4|once|TRBV7-6|.
CASSEEATNEKLFF
TGTGCCAGCAGCGAGGAAGCGACTAATGAAAAACTGTTTTTT
>TRBJ1-6|.|TRBV15|.
CATSNNRGRGIPNSPLHF
TGTGCCACCAGCAACAATCGGGGAAGAGGGATCCCTAATTCACCCCTCCACTTT
>TRBJ1-1|.|TRBV5-4|.
CASSLRDKAGAFF
TGTGCCAGCAGCTTGCGGGACAAGGCGGGAGCTTTCTTT
>TRBJ2-1|few|TRBV2|TRBD2
CATSGLAGNEQFF
TGTGCCACCTCGGGGCTAGCGGGGAATGAGCAGTTCTTC
>TRBJ1-3|few|TRBV18|TRBD1
CASSPTTGSGNTIYF
TGTGCCAGCTCACCAACGACAGGGTCTGGAAACACCATATATTTT
>TRBJ1-4|.|TRBV27|.
CASSPLWPGAEKLFF
TGTGCCAGCAGTCCACTTTGGCCAGGGGCTGAAAAACTGTTTTTT
>TRBJ2-1|once|TRBV5-4|.
CASSLAGARSSFF
TGTGCCAGCAGCTTGGCAGGGGCTAGGTCGTCGTTCTTC
>TRBJ1-4|.|TRBV27|.
CASSPAWGRNEKLFF
TGTGCCAGCAGTCCCGCATGGGGGCGAAATGAAAAACTGTTTTTT
>TRBJ2-5|.|TRBV6-5|TRBD2
CASSYDPGLAGSTQYF
TGTGCCAGCAGTTACGACCCGGGACTAGCGGGGTCGACCCAGTACTTC
>TRBJ2-7|.|TRBV9|TRBD1
CASSVGGTGIYEQYF
TGTGCCAGCAGCGTAGGAGGGACAGGGATCTACGAGCAGTACTTC
>TRBJ2-5|.|TRBV7-6|TRBD1
CASSSMDRDQETQYF
TGTGCCAGCAGTTCCATGGACAGGGACCAAGAGACCCAGTACTTC
>TRBJ2-3|.|TRBV10-3|.
CAITRQESTDTQYF
TGTGCCATCACCCGACAGGAGAGCACAGATACGCAGTATTTT
>TRBJ1-5|.|TRBV6-1|.
CASSEATGMITQPQHF
TGTGCCAGCAGTGAAGCTACAGGGATGATCACTCAGCCCCAGCATTTT
>TRBJ1-1|.|TRBV5-4|.
CASSEPTGQRSKAFF
TGTGCCAGCAGCGAACCTACAGGCCAGAGATCTAAAGCTTTCTTT
>TRBJ2-1|.|TRBV5-3|TRBD2
CARSPSPTSGLSEYNEQFF
TGTGCCAGAAGCCCATCCCCGACTAGCGGACTTTCGGAGTACAATGAGCAGTTCTTC
>TRBJ1-5|.|TRBV4-1|.
CASSQEVAGSNQPQHF
TGCGCCAGCAGCCAAGAGGTCGCGGGAAGCAATCAGCCCCAGCATTTT
>TRBJ1-2|.|TRBV7-9|.
CASSPDTNYGYTF
TGTGCCAGCAGCCCGGACACAAACTATGGCTACACCTTC
>TRBJ1-3|.|TRBV7-9|.
CASSLSRVSGNTIYF
TGTGCCAGCAGCTTAAGTCGGGTCTCTGGAAACACCATATATTTT
>TRBJ2-6|few|TRBV27|.
CASGTSGANVLTF
TGTGCCTCCGGGACATCTGGGGCCAACGTCCTGACTTTC
>TRBJ1-1|.|TRBV28|.
CASTNPSGGTEAFF
TGTGCCAGCACTAATCCTTCGGGGGGCACTGAAGCTTTCTTT
>TRBJ2-2|few|TRBV7-7|.
CASSQEFAGELFF
TGTGCTAGCAGCCAAGAGTTCGCCGGGGAGCTGTTTTTT
>TRBJ2-3|.|TRBV9|TRBD1
CASSVGQGQTDTQYF
TGTGCCAGCAGCGTAGGACAGGGACAAACAGATACGCAGTATTTT
>TRBJ2-7|once|TRBV6-5|TRBD2
CASRGGGFYEQYF
TGTGCCAGCCGTGGGGGAGGGTTTTACGAGCAGTACTTC